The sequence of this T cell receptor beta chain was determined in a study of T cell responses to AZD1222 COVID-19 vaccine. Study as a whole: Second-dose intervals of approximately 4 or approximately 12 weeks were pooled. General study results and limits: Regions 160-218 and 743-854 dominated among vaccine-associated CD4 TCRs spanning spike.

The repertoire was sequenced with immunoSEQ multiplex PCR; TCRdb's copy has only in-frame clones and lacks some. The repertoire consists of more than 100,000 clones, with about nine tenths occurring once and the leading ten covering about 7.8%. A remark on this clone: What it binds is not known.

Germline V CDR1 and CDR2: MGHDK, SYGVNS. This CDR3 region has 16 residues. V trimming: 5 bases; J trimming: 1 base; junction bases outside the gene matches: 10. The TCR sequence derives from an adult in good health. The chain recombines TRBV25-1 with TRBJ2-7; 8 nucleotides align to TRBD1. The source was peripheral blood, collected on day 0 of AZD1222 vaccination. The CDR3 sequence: CASSPTGTGRSYEQYF. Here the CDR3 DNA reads TGTGCCAGCAGTCCTACCGGGACAGGTCGGTCCTACGAGCAGTACTTC.